The rows below give T cell receptor beta chains drawn from one sample of a study of identical twins. One entry per CDR3 protein results from TCRdb running MiXCR on the 5' RACE reads. The repertoire includes around 230,000 distinct CDR3 sequences, 5.5% to 7.5% of them detected once, and more than 12% sits in the top ten. These data are also associated with another study on T cells expressing NK-cell markers.

The sequenced sample consisted of CD8+ T cells sorted from blood. These receptors were obtained from a young woman in good health. Both conserved end residues are part of each CDR3. A D gene is named only where the DNA matches it firmly. Size is omitted from some rows. Given values are once, few, many or a class for expanded clones.

cdr3_nt | cdr3_aa | clone_size | d_call | j_call | v_call
TGCAGCGCCGGGTTCGGGGCCAACGTCCTGACTTTC | CSAGFGANVLTF | few | . | TRBJ2-6 | TRBV29-1
TGTGCCAGCAGCTTAGCGCTGCAGGGCGTAACTGAAGCTTTCTTT | CASSLALQGVTEAFF | . | . | TRBJ1-1 | TRBV7-9
TGTGCCAGCCAGGGGGACCACTCCTACGAGCAGTACTTC | CASQGDHSYEQYF | many | TRBD1 | TRBJ2-7 | TRBV9
TGTGCCAGCAGCGTGACCAATGAAGCTCTCACAGATACGCAGTATTTT | CASSVTNEALTDTQYF | few | . | TRBJ2-3 | TRBV6-4
TGTGCCAGCAGTTTAGCTACCGGAGGTGTTGACATTCAGTACTTC | CASSLATGGVDIQYF | . | . | TRBJ2-4 | TRBV12-3/TRBV12-4
TGTGCCAGCAGCCCCATAGACAGGGTTTTCACTGAAGCTTTCTTT | CASSPIDRVFTEAFF | many | TRBD1 | TRBJ1-1 | TRBV3-1
TGTGCCAGCAGTGCGGACAGGGGTCTAACCGGCTACACCTTC | CASSADRGLTGYTF | many | TRBD1 | TRBJ1-2 | TRBV6-1
TGTGCCAGCTCACCAACAGGGAGCTCCTACAATGAGCAGTTCTTC | CASSPTGSSYNEQFF | many | . | TRBJ2-1 | TRBV18
TGTGCCAGCAGCTTAGCGCGGATGGGAACTAATGAAAAACTGTTTTTT | CASSLARMGTNEKLFF | . | . | TRBJ1-4 | TRBV7-6
TGTGCCAGCAGCTTAATCGGACAGGGGGCTGGGACTGAAGCTTTCTTT | CASSLIGQGAGTEAFF | . | TRBD1 | TRBJ1-1 | TRBV11-3
TGTGCCAGCAGCCGACAGGGGAGTTATGGCTACACCTTC | CASSRQGSYGYTF | few | TRBD1 | TRBJ1-2 | TRBV3-1
TGTGCCAGCAGTTATGGGAATGGCTACACCTTC | CASSYGNGYTF | many | . | TRBJ1-2 | TRBV12-3/TRBV12-4
TGTGCCAGCAGCCATACAGGGGTAGGCAATCAGCCCCAGCATTTT | CASSHTGVGNQPQHF | . | TRBD1 | TRBJ1-5 | TRBV7-2
TGCGCCAGCAGCTTGGAATACCAGAACACCGGGGAGCTGTTTTTT | CASSLEYQNTGELFF | few | . | TRBJ2-2 | TRBV5-1
TGTGCCAGCAGCCAAGTCCTCACCTCCAAAAACATTCAGTACTTC | CASSQVLTSKNIQYF | . | . | TRBJ2-4 | TRBV14
TGTGCCACCAGCAGTCCTATGTTGGGGGAAGGGGTTAATGAGCAGTTCTTC | CATSSPMLGEGVNEQFF | many | . | TRBJ2-1 | TRBV15
TGTGCCAGCAGCGCCAGGACAGGGGCGGCCGGGGAGCTGTTTTTT | CASSARTGAAGELFF | few | TRBD1 | TRBJ2-2 | TRBV9
TGTGCCAGCAGCCTAGCTTTTGTAGAGCAGTTCTTC | CASSLAFVEQFF | . | . | TRBJ2-1 | TRBV11-2
TGTGCCAGCAGCTTGGGACTGGGGTTCACAGATACGCAGTATTTT | CASSLGLGFTDTQYF | . | . | TRBJ2-3 | TRBV5-6
TGCAGTGTGGGCGGAACAGCTAACTATGGCTACACCTTC | CSVGGTANYGYTF | many | . | TRBJ1-2 | TRBV20-1
TGTGCCAGCAGACAGGTTGGGCCCTACGAGCAGTACTTC | CASRQVGPYEQYF | few | . | TRBJ2-7 | TRBV6-1
TGTGCCACCAGTGATGGAAAGGGAGCCCTCACAGATACGCAGTATTTT | CATSDGKGALTDTQYF | . | . | TRBJ2-3 | TRBV24-1
TGTGCCAGTAGTATAGCCAGATACAATGAGCAGTTCTTC | CASSIARYNEQFF | . | . | TRBJ2-1 | TRBV19
TGCGCCAGCAGCCATGGGGAGGCCGCTAGGGGGTTCACTGAAGCTTTCTTT | CASSHGEAARGFTEAFF | . | . | TRBJ1-1 | TRBV4-1
TGTGCCAGCAGTTTCCTCAGCGGGAGGAAGAGGGATACGCAGTATTTT | CASSFLSGRKRDTQYF | . | TRBD2 | TRBJ2-3 | TRBV27
TGCAGTGCCCACCACAATGAGCAGTTCTTC | CSAHHNEQFF | . | . | TRBJ2-1 | TRBV20-1
TGTGCCAGCAGCCAAGAGTTAGCGGCGACCAAAAACATTCAGTACTTC | CASSQELAATKNIQYF | many | . | TRBJ2-4 | TRBV4-2
TGTGCCAGCAGGACCGGGACGGGGTCTTTCGAGCCCCAGCATTTT | CASRTGTGSFEPQHF | many | . | TRBJ1-5 | TRBV12-3/TRBV12-4